Following are 17 T cell receptor beta chains from one sample sequenced in a study of T cell responses to AZD1222 COVID-19 vaccine. Some clones are missing from TCRdb's copy, which holds only in-frame ones; the method was immunoSEQ multiplex PCR. The sample records approximately 180,000 clones, approximately 86% being singletons. Sequenced here: peripheral blood, sampled on day 0 of AZD1222 vaccination. The receptors come from an adult in good health.

As regards this clone: Other nucleotide sequences in the sample specify the same CDR3. The chain recombines TRBV5-1 with TRBJ2-7; no clear D gene. Germline CDR1 reads SGHRS; CDR2 reads YFSETQ. This CDR3 comprises 13 residues. Trimming shortened V by 4 bases and J by 1 base, and 9 bases separated the two germline ends. CDR3: CASSPGSSYEQYF. Here the CDR3 DNA reads TGCGCCAGCAGCCCCGGGTCGTCCTACGAGCAGTACTTC.

The chain links TRBV5-4 to TRBJ1-4; TRBD1 is a possible D gene (5 bases). Per the germline V gene, CDR1 is SGHNT and CDR2 is YYREEE (reference sequence). This CDR3 is built from 16 residues. V gave up 0 bases and J gave up 0 bases, with 9 bases separating them. CDR3 region: CASSLDRQTTNEKLFF. In DNA, the CDR3 is TGTGCCAGCAGCTTGGATAGACAGACAACTAATGAAAAACTGTTTTTT.

This clone was counted a single time. CDR3 in DNA: TGTGCCAGTAGTATAGGACAGGGTAAAGCCTACGAGCAGTACTTC. The encoded protein is CASSIGQGKAYEQYF. This rearrangement joins TRBV19 to TRBJ2-7; the match to TRBD1 covers 7 bases. The ends lost 1 base at V and 2 bases at J; junction bases unmatched: 5. The germline gives CDR1 LNHDA, CDR2 SQIVND (reference sequence). The CDR3 runs to 15 residues. The full variable domain, rest sourced from reference TRBV19 and TRBJ2-7, is DGGITQSPKYLFRKEGQNVTLSCEQNLNHDAMYWYRQDPGQGLRLIYYSQIVNDFQKGDIAEGYSVSREKKESFPLTVTSAQKNPTAFYLCASSIGQGKAYEQYFGPGTRLTVT.

The rearrangement uses TRBV27 and TRBJ1-5; tentatively, D is TRBD1 (6 bases). CDR1 is MNHEY and CDR2 is SMNVEV in the germline V gene (reference sequence). The CDR3 runs to 14 residues. V lost 1 base and J 4 bases, leaving 8 bases between the germline ends. CDR3 nucleotides: TGTGCCAGCAGTTTATTAGGGGGTAATCAGCCCCAGCATTTT. It encodes CASSLLGGNQPQHF.

This clone is a singleton in its sample. This sequence joins TRBV13 and TRBJ1-1; 8 bases align to TRBD1. V lost 8 bases to trimming and J lost 3 bases; unmatched junction nucleotides: 5. The CDR3 spans 13 residues. The germline V gene encodes CDR1 PRHDT and CDR2 FYEKMQ (reference sequence). DNA for the CDR3: TGTGCCAGCGGGGACAGGAGGTACACTGAAGCTTTCTTT. Translated: CASGDRRYTEAFF.

V gene TRBV7-8 combines with J gene TRBJ2-7, with D tentatively TRBD2 (7 bases). The length of the CDR3 is 15 residues. Between the trimmed V and J ends, which lost 3 bases and 4 bases, there was a span of 16 bases. The germline gives CDR1 SGHVS, CDR2 FQNEAQ. CDR3 sequence: CASSFSRGGGYEQYF. Here the CDR3 DNA reads TGTGCCAGCAGCTTTAGCAGGGGAGGGGGTTACGAGCAGTACTTC.

The chain is built from TRBV5-4 and TRBJ2-7, with D hard to call. The CDR3 runs 11 residues. The germline V gene has CDR1 SGHNT and CDR2 YYREEE (reference sequence). V was clipped by 2 bases and J by 5 bases, with 5 bases between them. CDR3 in amino acids: CASSLVNEQYF. DNA of the CDR3: TGTGCCAGCAGCTTAGTCAACGAGCAGTACTTC.

The J gene is TRBJ1-1, the V gene TRBV10-3, with TRBD1 as a possible D gene (5 bases). Germline V CDR1 and CDR2: ENHRY, SYGVKD. V was cut by 6 bases and J by 0 bases, with 17 bases left in between. The CDR3 sequence is 16 residues long. In nucleotides, the CDR3 is TGTGCCATCAGGGGCTCTACGGGGGGTCTGAACACTGAAGCTTTCTTT. This sequence encodes CAIRGSTGGLNTEAFF.

The rearrangement uses TRBV5-4 and TRBJ2-5; D is unclear. The germline V gene has CDR1 SGHNT and CDR2 YYREEE (reference sequence). The CDR3 extends over 14 amino acids. Trimming cost V 0 bases and J 5 bases, with 11 bases left between them. The CDR3 loop is CASSLDGVRETQYF. The CDR3 DNA reads TGTGCCAGCAGCTTGGATGGGGTAAGGGAGACCCAGTACTTC.

This clone was seen just once. The chain has TRBV29-1 and TRBJ1-4; 11 bases agree with TRBD1. Looked up from germline, CDR1 is SQVTM and CDR2 is ANQGSEA. V was clipped by 5 bases and J by 8 bases; unmatched bases: 7. This CDR3 spans 14 amino acids. CDR3 bases: TGCAGCGTTTACCCGGGACAGGGGGGCGAAAAACTGTTTTTT. It codes for CSVYPGQGGEKLFF.

The rearrangement links TRBV27 to TRBJ2-2, with 9 bases identical to TRBD2. The CDR3 covers 18 residues. Germline CDR1 reads MNHEY; CDR2 reads SMNVEV (reference sequence). V lost 4 bases, J lost 6 bases, and 15 bases stayed unmatched. The CDR3 reads CASSSQQIGGGAAGELFF. The DNA for the CDR3 is TGTGCCAGCAGTTCCCAGCAAATTGGCGGGGGGGCGGCCGGGGAGCTGTTTTTT.

This clone was recorded only once. The chain recombines TRBV5-6 with TRBJ2-7, with 9 bases that match TRBD1. V lost 2 bases to trimming and J lost 1 base; unmatched junction nucleotides: 4. The CDR3 extends over 15 amino acids. Germline values: CDR1 SGHDT, CDR2 YYEEEE. CDR3: CASSFAGTGSYEQYF. CDR3 sequence (DNA): TGTGCCAGCAGCTTCGCCGGGACAGGGTCCTACGAGCAGTACTTC.

This CDR3 reads CASSWNTGELFF. CDR3 sequence (DNA): TGTGCCAGCAGTTGGAACACCGGGGAGCTGTTTTTT. This chain links TRBV12-3 or TRBV12-4 with TRBJ2-2; no clear D. This CDR3 is 12 amino acids long. The V end lost 4 bases, the J end lost 1 base, and 1 base lay between the germline ends.

The chain employs TRBV3-1 (or the pseudogene TRBV3-2) and TRBJ1-1; D gene unclear. This CDR3 region has 12 residues. V dropped 1 base and J dropped 7 bases, with 7 bases sitting between them. CDR1 LGHDT and CDR2 YNNKEL come from the germline V gene (reference sequence). CDR3 coding DNA: TGTGCCAGCAGCCAAGGAGGGCATGAAGCTTTCTTT. Translated: CASSQGGHEAFF.

The chain links TRBV30 to TRBJ2-7; TRBD1 agrees at 9 bases. After removal of 1 base from V and 4 bases from J, the junction contained 5 bases not matched to a gene. The CDR3 is made up of 14 amino acids. CDR1 GTSNPN and CDR2 SVGIG come from the germline V gene (reference sequence). DNA of the CDR3: TGTGCCTGGAGTGGGGGACAGGGTCGTTACGAGCAGTACTTC. This encodes CAWSGGQGRYEQYF. The entire variable domain, with the rest obtained from reference TRBV30 and TRBJ2-7, is as follows: SQTIHQWPATLVQPVGSPLSLECTVEGTSNPNLYWYRQAAGRGLQLLFYSVGIGQISSEVPQNLSASRPQDRQFILSSKKLLLSDSGFYLCAWSGGQGRYEQYFGPGTRLTVT.

The gene calls are TRBV7-9 and TRBJ2-1, with a possible D match to TRBD1 (6 bases). From germline, CDR1 is SEHNR and CDR2 FQNEAQ (reference sequence). The CDR3 totals 17 residues. V was trimmed by 5 bases and J by 1 base, leaving 18 bases between them. CDR3: CASSPGPRGLSYNEQFF. The CDR3 DNA reads TGTGCCAGCAGCCCAGGACCAAGGGGGTTATCCTACAATGAGCAGTTCTTC.

The CDR3 bases are TGTGCCATCAGTGATCAGGGGTCCTACAATGAGCAGTTCTTC. The encoded protein is CAISDQGSYNEQFF. The V gene is TRBV10-3, the J gene TRBJ2-1; D is perhaps TRBD1 (6 bases). Trimming left V 3 bases short and J 1 base short, with 7 bases between. The CDR3 is 14 amino acids. Germline CDR1 ENHRY, CDR2 SYGVKD.